The rows below give T cell receptor beta chains drawn from one sample of a study of shared clonotypes between healthy human individuals. The protocol was immunoSEQ multiplex PCR, while the TCRdb copy is restricted to in-frame clones and leaves out a portion. This table has hundreds of thousands of clones, approximately 77% appearing once. Sequencing used PBMCs. Receptor source: a woman between 35 and 50 years old in good health. Some clones in this sample may be carry-over from other donors' samples. Both conserved end residues are part of each CDR3. The D gene is left open where the match is weak. A row's size may be missing; if present it is once, few, many or a size class.

once,TRBJ2-7,TRBD2,TRBV19,TGTGCCAGTAGTATAAATGGACTAGCGGGAGGGTCACAGCTGTACTTC,CASSINGLAGGSQLYF
-,TRBJ2-7,-,TRBV4-3,TGCGCCAGCAGCCCCGGGGTGAATTCGTCCCCCTACGAGCAGTACTTC,CASSPGVNSSPYEQYF
-,TRBJ2-5,TRBD2,TRBV27,TGTGCCAGCAGTTGGACTAGCGGGGGGGCGGGCCAAGAGACCCAGTACTTC,CASSWTSGGAGQETQYF
-,TRBJ2-7,-,TRBV4-2,TGTGCCAGCAGCCATGATTTTGGCTACGAGCAGTACTTC,CASSHDFGYEQYF
few,TRBJ1-1,TRBD1,TRBV5-4,TGTGCCAGTCGTCCGCGGACAGGCCTTCCCACTGAAGCTTTCTTT,CASRPRTGLPTEAFF
-,TRBJ2-7,TRBD1,TRBV28,TGTGCCAGCAGGATGGACAGGGGAGGTGACGAGCAGTACTTC,CASRMDRGGDEQYF
few,TRBJ1-5,TRBD1,TRBV5-1,TGCGCCAGCAGCCTCATGGGGACAGGGTCCCAGCCCCAGCATTTT,CASSLMGTGSQPQHF
-,TRBJ2-7,-,TRBV18,TGTGCCAGCTCACCACGAAGCCTGCTTAGCTCCTACGAGCAGTACTTC,CASSPRSLLSSYEQYF
-,TRBJ2-5,-,TRBV29-1,TGCAGCGTTGACGCGGTGGGGCGGGCAGAGACCCAGTACTTC,CSVDAVGRAETQYF
-,TRBJ2-7,-,TRBV25-1,TGTGCCAGCAGTGATCTTAGGTCCCCAAGCTCCTACGAGCAGTACTTC,CASSDLRSPSSYEQYF
-,TRBJ2-7,-,TRBV2,TGTGCCAGCAGTGATGACCTGGTGGGCGACGAGCAGTACTTC,CASSDDLVGDEQYF
-,TRBJ2-1,TRBD1,TRBV4-1,TGCGCCAGCAGCCAGGTCACGGACAGGGATTACAATGAGCAGTTCTTC,CASSQVTDRDYNEQFF
-,TRBJ1-2,-,TRBV9,TGTGCCAGCAGCGTGAGCTATGGCTACACCTTC,CASSVSYGYTF